The rows below give T cell receptor beta chains drawn from one sample of a study of OX40 agonist ivuxolimab in advanced cancers. The table came from immunoSEQ multiplex PCR; TCRdb's copy has only in-frame clones and leaves some out. The top ten hold roughly 3.8% of the sample, which has roughly 100,000 clones, 70% to 90% seen once. The sample was CD4+ or CD8+ T cells sorted from blood, taken in a trial of the OX40 agonist ivuxolimab. All receptors derive from an adult with an advanced solid tumor such as melanoma, head and neck, liver or kidney cancer. The CDR3 runs from the conserved cysteine through the conserved F or W. The D gene is left open where the match is weak. Size tells how often a clone was seen (once, few, many) or the class of an expanded clone, and some rows leave it out.

d_call	clone_size	v_call	j_call	cdr3_nt	cdr3_aa
TRBD2	.	TRBV18	TRBJ2-1	TGTGCCAGCTCACAAGGGGAGGTTGCGGGGGATGAGCAGTTCTTC	CASSQGEVAGDEQFF
.	.	TRBV9	TRBJ1-2	TGTGCCAGCAGCGCCGGGGAAGGCTATGGCTACACCTTC	CASSAGEGYGYTF
.	once	TRBV14	TRBJ2-7	TGTGCCAGCAGCCAACTCGGCGGCGGCTCCTACGAGCAGTACTTC	CASSQLGGGSYEQYF
TRBD2	.	TRBV28	TRBJ2-7	TGTGCCAGCAACCGGGAGGCCGAGCAGTACTTC	CASNREAEQYF
.	.	TRBV9	TRBJ1-1	TGTGCCAGCAGCGTAGGGGTTGCAACTGAAGCTTTCTTT	CASSVGVATEAFF
.	.	TRBV29-1	TRBJ2-7	TGCAGCCCTCTGATTTATGCCTACGAGCAGTACTTC	CSPLIYAYEQYF
.	.	TRBV11-2	TRBJ1-2	TGTGCCAGCAGCTTATGGGAGGGGAGCTACGGCTACACCTTC	CASSLWEGSYGYTF
.	.	TRBV11-2	TRBJ2-2	TGTGCCAGCAGCTTTTCAGGCGGGGAGCTGTTTTTT	CASSFSGGELFF
.	.	TRBV28	TRBJ2-1	TGTGCCAGCAGTTTAGTGGCGACTGAGCAGTTCTTC	CASSLVATEQFF
.	.	TRBV28	TRBJ1-5	TGTGCCAGCACTGTGGTAGGGCAGGCGGTGGGGCCCCAGCATTTT	CASTVVGQAVGPQHF